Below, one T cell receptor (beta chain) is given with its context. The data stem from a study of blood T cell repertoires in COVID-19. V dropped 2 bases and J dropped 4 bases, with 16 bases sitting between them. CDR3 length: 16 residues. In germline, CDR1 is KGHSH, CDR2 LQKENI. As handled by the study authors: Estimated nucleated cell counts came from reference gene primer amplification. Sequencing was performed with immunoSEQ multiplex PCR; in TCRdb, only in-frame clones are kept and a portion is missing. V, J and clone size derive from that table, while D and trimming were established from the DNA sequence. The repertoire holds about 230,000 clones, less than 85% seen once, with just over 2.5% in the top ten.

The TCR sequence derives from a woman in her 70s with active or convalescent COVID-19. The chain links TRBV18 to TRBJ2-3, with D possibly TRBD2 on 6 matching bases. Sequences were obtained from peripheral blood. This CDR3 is CASSPKVGEDADTQYF. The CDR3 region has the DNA TGTGCCAGCTCACCAAAGGTAGGGGAGGACGCAGATACGCAGTATTTT.